Presented here are 10 T cell receptor beta chains from one specimen sequenced in a study of shared clonotypes between healthy human individuals. TCRdb's table, derived via immunoSEQ multiplex PCR, lists solely in-frame clones and lacks some. The sample comprises about a million clones, 65% to 75% of which are singletons, and approximately 1.5% rests with the top ten. The sequencing input was memory CD4+ T cells sorted from blood. The subset here: CD45RA-negative fraction. These receptors were collected from a man aged 18-30 years in good health.

As concerns this clone: This specimen includes other DNA sequences encoding the same CDR3. The chain uses TRBV2 and TRBJ1-2, with a tentative D call TRBD1 (5 bases). V lost 2 bases and J lost 4, with 5 bases in between. This CDR3 comprises 12 residues. CDR1 SNHLY and CDR2 FYNNEI come from the germline V gene. Here the CDR3 reads CASSEQGYGYTF. In nucleotides, the CDR3 is TGTGCCAGCAGTGAACAGGGCTATGGCTACACCTTC. Using reference TRBV2 and TRBJ1-2 for the parts outside the CDR3, the full variable domain is EPEVTQTPSHQVTQMGQEVILRCVPISNHLYFYWYRQILGQKVEFLVSFYNNEISEKSEIFDDQFSVERPDGSNFTLKIRSTKLEDSAMYFCASSEQGYGYTFGSGTRLTVV.

V usage is TRBV28 and J usage is TRBJ1-2; D not resolved. CDR1 and CDR2 (germline): MDHEN, SYDVKM. Trimming took 5 bases from V and 3 from J, leaving 10 bases between them. This CDR3 region has 13 residues. CDR3 in DNA: TGTGCCAGCAGTCCCTTCCCCGACTATGGCTACACCTTC. Its translation is CASSPFPDYGYTF.

V is TRBV5-8 and J is TRBJ1-3; D possibly corresponds to TRBD1 (5 bases). V lost 1 base and J lost 7, with 15 bases in between. CDR1 is SGHTS and CDR2 is YDEGEE in the germline V gene. The CDR3 is 15 amino acids. This CDR3 is CASSLWAGITNTIYF. As DNA, the CDR3 is TGTGCCAGCAGCTTGTGGGCAGGGATAACGAACACCATATATTTT.

The CDR3 DNA sequence: TGTGCCAGCAGTATTAGCGGGGTCCCCTCCTACGAGCAGTACTTC. Its protein is CASSISGVPSYEQYF. V is TRBV2 and J is TRBJ2-7; 8 nucleotides agree with TRBD2. The germline V gene has CDR1 SNHLY and CDR2 FYNNEI. CDR3 length: 15 residues. The ends lost 5 bases at V and 0 bases at J; junction bases unmatched: 6.

This chain joins TRBV5-4 and TRBJ2-5; TRBD1 aligns across 8 bases. The CDR3 has 14 amino acids. V shed 4 bases, J shed 4 bases, and the junction held 6 bases outside the gene matches. The V gene's germline CDR1 is SGHNT and CDR2 YYREEE (reference sequence). This CDR3 is CASSTKQGVETQYF. CDR3 DNA: TGTGCCAGCAGCACGAAACAGGGGGTAGAGACCCAGTACTTC.

V usage is TRBV9 and J usage is TRBJ1-6; TRBD1 matches 7 bases. The CDR3 spans 16 residues. CDR1 SGDLS and CDR2 YYNGEE come from the germline V gene. V gave up 0 bases and J gave up 7 bases; unmatched junction bases: 7. The CDR3 DNA reads as TGTGCCAGCAGCGTAGCGGAGGGGGCAAAGAATTCACCCCTCCACTTT. Amino acid sequence: CASSVAEGAKNSPLHF. Full variable domain (rest looked up from reference TRBV9 and TRBJ1-6): DSGVTQTPKHLITATGQRVTLRCSPRSGDLSVYWYQQSLDQGLQFLIQYYNGEERAKGNILERFSAQQFPDLHSELNLSSLELGDSALYFCASSVAEGAKNSPLHFGNGTRLTVT.

This clone has ten or more counts. This chain uses TRBV10-3 with TRBJ1-2; weak D call: TRBD1 (5 bases). Trimming removed 5 bases from V and 3 bases from J, with 13 bases in between. The CDR3 sequence is 14 residues long. In germline, CDR1 is ENHRY, CDR2 SYGVKD. The CDR3 here is CAISPTGQDYGYTF. As DNA, the CDR3 is TGTGCCATCAGTCCTACAGGCCAAGACTATGGCTACACCTTC.

This chain joins TRBV28 and TRBJ2-7; D perhaps matches TRBD1 (6 bases). Deletions cut 4 bases from V and 1 base from J, with 14 bases between. The CDR3 loop spans 15 amino acids. Germline V CDR1 and CDR2: MDHEN, SYDVKM. CDR3: CASSSLPTGSYEQYF. CDR3 sequence (DNA): TGTGCCAGCAGTTCTCTGCCGACAGGTTCCTACGAGCAGTACTTC.

This sequence joins TRBV27 and TRBJ2-7, with TRBD1 matching over 7 bases. From germline, CDR1 is MNHEY and CDR2 SMNVEV (reference sequence). The CDR3 loop spans 12 amino acids. V was clipped by 8 bases and J by 5 bases; unmatched bases: 6. The CDR3, as DNA: TGTGCCAGCCCGGGACAGCGCGACGAGCAGTACTTC. Its translation: CASPGQRDEQYF.

The CDR3 DNA is TGCGCCAGCAGTTGGGAGGGGAAGCTAACCCAGTACTTC. Translated, it gives CASSWEGKLTQYF. The chain is built from TRBV10-1 and TRBJ2-5; 7 bases align to TRBD2. Germline CDR1 reads WNHNN; CDR2 reads SYGVQD (reference sequence). CDR3 size: 13 residues. The J segment lost 8 bases and the V segment lost 5 bases, leaving 8 bases of the junction unmatched.